This T cell receptor (beta chain) was sequenced during a study of blood T cells in healthy people across ages. A second 7 to 11 cycle PCR used barcoded and J-beta primers. Researchers report that a template-switch adaptor with 12 random nucleotides tagged each cDNA molecule. TCRdb analysed the 5' RACE reads with MiXCR anew, one entry per CDR3 protein. This repertoire shows about 1.8 million distinct CDR3 sequences, roughly 49% found once; its top ten account for over 2%. This CDR3 has 16 residues. From germline, CDR1 is ENHRY and CDR2 SYGVKD. J lost 1 base, V lost 10 bases, and 10 bases had no gene match. In this sample, this clonotype turned up a few times.

The sample comprised blood. The TCR was taken from a woman aged 40 to 55 in good health. The gene calls are TRBV10-3 and TRBJ2-4, with TRBD2 matching 10 bases. CDR3 nucleotides: TGTGCCACAGGGGTAGCGGGGGGTACGGCCAAAAACATTCAGTACTTC. Its protein is CATGVAGGTAKNIQYF.